These 30 T cell receptor beta chains were sequenced from one sample in a study of control samples from healthy donors and cancer patients. Data came from immunoSEQ multiplex PCR; TCRdb stores just in-frame clones and leaves some out. The sample has about 92,000 clones, about four fifths seen once. The sequencing sample was made of blood. All receptors derive from a woman aged 60 to 75 in good health.

J is TRBJ2-2 and V is TRBV19; 7 bases agree with TRBD2. This CDR3 is 13 amino acids long. Germline trimming cut 8 bases from V and 4 bases from J; bases unmatched to any gene: 4. Germline loops: CDR1 LNHDA, CDR2 SQIVND (reference sequence). The CDR3 DNA follows: TGTGCCAGTTGGGACTATCTCACCGGGGAGCTGTTTTTT. Translated, it gives CASWDYLTGELFF.

This clone is judged medium-sized. The chain is built from TRBV5-5 and TRBJ2-2; 8 bases are a match to TRBD1. Germline loops: CDR1 SGHKS, CDR2 YYEKEE (reference sequence). With V trimmed by 1 base and J by 6 bases, 11 bases remained unmatched. This CDR3 is 17 amino acids long. This CDR3 is CASSLLFETGVPGELFF. The CDR3 DNA reads TGTGCCAGCAGCTTGCTTTTTGAGACAGGGGTTCCCGGGGAGCTGTTTTTT.

The chain recombines TRBV27 with TRBJ2-7; no firm D call. The V and J ends lost 2 bases and 4 bases respectively, with 12 bases between them. The CDR3 length is 14 residues. Germline V gives CDR1 MNHEY, CDR2 SMNVEV (reference sequence). The CDR3: CASSLGQATYEQYF. The CDR3 nucleotides read TGTGCCAGCAGTTTAGGGCAGGCTACATACGAGCAGTACTTC.

This clone was recorded once. The V and J genes are TRBV3-1 (or the pseudogene TRBV3-2) and TRBJ2-2; 7 bases are shared with TRBD1. V shed 4 bases, J shed 4 bases, and the junction held 3 bases outside the gene matches. Germline values: CDR1 LGHDT, CDR2 YNNKEL (reference sequence). This CDR3 spans 14 amino acids. This CDR3 reads CASSLGTATGELFF. CDR3 DNA: TGTGCCAGCAGCCTCGGGACAGCCACCGGGGAGCTGTTTTTT.

The chain uses TRBV9 and TRBJ2-5; TRBD2 agrees at 10 bases. CDR3 size: 17 residues. Trimming at V came to 0 bases and at J to 1 base, leaving 6 bases not matched to a gene. Looked up from germline, CDR1 is SGDLS and CDR2 is YYNGEE. CDR3 DNA: TGTGCCAGCAGCGTAGGGGAGCGGGGGGGTTCCCAAGAGACCCAGTACTTC. Its translation is CASSVGERGGSQETQYF.

J is TRBJ1-5 and V is TRBV6-6; no clear D. Germline V CDR1 and CDR2: MNHNY, SVGAGI (reference sequence). CDR3 length: 13 residues. V dropped 6 bases and J dropped 2 bases, with 8 bases sitting between them. DNA of the CDR3: TGTGCCAGCAGCCCGGTGGGCAATCAGCCCCAGCATTTT. It translates to CASSPVGNQPQHF.

This clone was seen just once. The chain employs TRBV28 and TRBJ1-5; a weak D match, TRBD1 (6 bases). V gave up 3 bases and J gave up 0 bases, with 12 bases separating them. Germline V gene data show CDR1 as MDHEN and CDR2 as SYDVKM. The CDR3 extends over 16 amino acids. The CDR3 bases are TGTGCCAGCAGTTTCGCCCCGGACAGTAGCAATCAGCCCCAGCATTTT. Translation gives CASSFAPDSSNQPQHF.

The gene calls are TRBV18 and TRBJ1-2; a possible D gene is TRBD1 (5 bases). Trimming took 3 bases from V and 7 from J, leaving 12 bases between them. The CDR3 contains 13 residues. In germline, CDR1 is KGHSH, CDR2 LQKENI. CDR3 coding DNA: TGTGCCAGCTCACCGGGGCAGATCCTTGGCTACACCTTC. This translates into CASSPGQILGYTF. Full variable domain (missing parts from reference TRBV18 and TRBJ1-2): NAGVMQNPRHLVRRRGQEARLRCSPMKGHSHVYWYRQLPEEGLKFMVYLQKENIIDESGMPKERFSAEFPKEGPSILRIQQVVRGDSAAYFCASSPGQILGYTFGSGTRLTVV.

Comment on this clone: Other nucleotide sequences in the sample specify the same CDR3. The chain has TRBV29-1 and TRBJ2-6; D unresolved. CDR1 SQVTM and CDR2 ANQGSEA come from the germline V gene. The CDR3 extends over 14 amino acids. Trimming stripped 6 bases from V and 1 base from J, with 10 bases between. CDR3 DNA sequence: TGCAGCGTACGTAGGACGTCTGGGGCCAACGTCCTGACTTTC. This codes for CSVRRTSGANVLTF.

The chain couples TRBV7-7 to TRBJ2-1; D not certain. V lost 4 bases and J 0 bases, leaving 10 bases between the germline ends. The CDR3 length is 15 residues. Per germline, CDR1 SSHAT and CDR2 FNYEAQ (reference sequence). The CDR3 DNA sequence: TGTGCCAGCAGCTCGACCAGTAGCTCCTACAATGAGCAGTTCTTC. Its protein product is CASSSTSSSYNEQFF.

V is TRBV6-1 and J is TRBJ2-7; TRBD1 might be the D (6 bases). CDR1 and CDR2 from the germline V gene are MNHNS and SASEGT. This CDR3 contains 13 residues. V lost 3 bases, J lost 3 bases, and 9 bases lay in between. CDR3 DNA sequence: TGTGCCAGCAGTGATACAGGGAACTACGAGCAGTACTTC. It specifies CASSDTGNYEQYF.

The CDR3 DNA sequence: TGTGCCAGCAGTTTACAGCGGGAGGCGTTAGATACGCAGTATTTT. It encodes CASSLQREALDTQYF. V and J are TRBV27 and TRBJ2-3, with 9 bases aligning to TRBD2. The CDR3 length is 15 residues. The J segment lost 5 bases and the V segment lost 2 bases, leaving 5 bases of the junction unmatched. Germline CDR1 reads MNHEY; CDR2 reads SMNVEV (reference sequence).

The chain is built from TRBV5-1 and TRBJ1-2; D not resolved. V was pared by 2 bases and J by 2 bases, with 7 bases between. Germline V CDR1 and CDR2: SGHRS, YFSETQ. The length of the CDR3 is 13 residues. The CDR3 coding sequence is TGCGCCAGCAGCTTAGACCCAAACTATGGCTACACCTTC. The encoded protein is CASSLDPNYGYTF.

The chain carries TRBV4-1 and TRBJ2-6; D remains ambiguous. Germline V gene lookup returns CDR1 MGHRA and CDR2 YSYEKL. V was trimmed by 0 bases and J by 3 bases, leaving 6 bases between them. The CDR3 contains 15 residues. The CDR3 protein is CASSQDDGGANVLTF. Written as DNA, the CDR3 is TGCGCCAGCAGCCAAGATGACGGTGGGGCCAACGTCCTGACTTTC.

The V gene is TRBV4-3, the J gene TRBJ1-1; TRBD1 is a possible D gene (5 bases). The V gene's germline CDR1 is LGHNA and CDR2 YSLEER. There are 15 residues in the CDR3. V lost 0 bases, J lost 5 bases, and 13 bases lay in between. The CDR3 nucleotides are TGCGCCAGCAGCCAAGAGGCAGGGCGGGGGACTGAAGCTTTCTTT. Residues: CASSQEAGRGTEAFF.

This chain uses TRBV7-2 with TRBJ2-1, with TRBD2 matching 8 bases. V lost 1 base to trimming and J lost 1 base; unmatched junction nucleotides: 3. Germline V gives CDR1 SGHTA, CDR2 FQGNSA. CDR3 length: 16 amino acids. The chain's CDR3 is CASSLDSGMSYNEQFF. In DNA form, the CDR3 reads TGTGCCAGCAGCTTAGATAGCGGGATGTCCTACAATGAGCAGTTCTTC.

The chain employs TRBV11-2 and TRBJ2-2, with a possible D match to TRBD2 (6 bases). V was pared by 0 bases and J by 6 bases, with 8 bases between. Germline loops: CDR1 SGHAT, CDR2 FQNNGV. This CDR3 has 14 amino acids. CDR3 residues: CASSLDPGAGELFF. CDR3 sequence (DNA): TGTGCCAGCAGCTTAGATCCGGGGGCCGGGGAGCTGTTTTTT.

The rearrangement links TRBV7-2 to TRBJ2-5; D perhaps matches TRBD2 (6 bases). The ends were cut back, 3 bases at V and 2 bases at J, with 7 bases in the middle. The CDR3 contains 13 residues. From germline, CDR1 is SGHTA and CDR2 FQGNSA. CDR3 region: CASSFGGQETQYF. The CDR3 bases are TGTGCCAGCAGCTTTGGGGGGCAAGAGACCCAGTACTTC.

V and J are TRBV19 and TRBJ1-2; no clear D gene. The CDR3 covers 14 residues. V dropped 8 bases and J dropped 2 bases, with 15 bases sitting between them. Germline V gene lookup returns CDR1 LNHDA and CDR2 SQIVND (reference sequence). CDR3 residues: CASGRTEINYGYTF. CDR3 nucleotides: TGTGCCAGTGGGCGCACAGAAATAAACTATGGCTACACCTTC.

The CDR3 DNA sequence: TGTGCCAGCTCACCTTCGATTAATGGCCTCACTGAAGCTTTCTTT. Encoded protein: CASSPSINGLTEAFF. The chain recombines TRBV18 with TRBJ1-1; D unclear. The CDR3 is made up of 15 amino acids. CDR1 is KGHSH and CDR2 is LQKENI in the germline V gene. Trimming took off 3 bases at V and 4 bases at J, with 15 bases between the two ends.

J is TRBJ2-7 and V is TRBV10-3; the D is unclear. The CDR3 loop spans 14 amino acids. The germline V and J ends were trimmed by 7 bases and 3 bases, with 16 bases remaining between them. Germline-derived CDR1 and CDR2 are ENHRY and SYGVKD. CDR3 amino acids: CAIKPGPSDYEQYF. The CDR3 DNA reads TGTGCCATCAAGCCGGGCCCAAGCGACTACGAGCAGTACTTC.

The chain employs TRBV2 and TRBJ2-1; 11 bases agree with TRBD2. Per germline, CDR1 SNHLY and CDR2 FYNNEI. The junction had 5 bases not matched to a gene; V was cut back by 6 bases and J by 4 bases. The CDR3 consists of 15 residues. CDR3 sequence: CASRGGLAEYNEQFF. The CDR3 region has the DNA TGTGCCAGCAGGGGGGGACTAGCGGAATACAATGAGCAGTTCTTC.

The V call is TRBV19, the J call TRBJ1-1; 10 nucleotides align to TRBD1. Unmatched junction bases numbered 5, after V lost 7 bases and J lost 6 bases. Germline V gene lookup returns CDR1 LNHDA and CDR2 SQIVND (reference sequence). The CDR3 runs to 13 residues. CDR3 residues: CASMGQGKAEAFF. The CDR3 DNA reads as TGTGCCAGTATGGGACAGGGGAAAGCTGAAGCTTTCTTT.

This clone was seen just once. This chain joins TRBV7-6 and TRBJ2-7; TRBD1 is a possible D gene (6 bases). From germline, CDR1 is SGHVS and CDR2 FNYEAQ. The CDR3 is made up of 14 amino acids. V was shortened by 2 bases and J by 5 bases, with 13 bases between the two germline ends. The CDR3 here is CASSLLGGRNEQYF. CDR3 nucleotides: TGTGCCAGCAGCTTATTAGGGGGTAGGAACGAGCAGTACTTC.

This sequence joins TRBV6-5 and TRBJ2-7, with D hard to call. The germline CDR1 and CDR2 sequences are MNHEY and SVGAGI. The V end lost 5 bases, the J end lost 7 bases, and 12 bases lay between the germline ends. The CDR3 loop spans 12 amino acids. CDR3 region: CASSNPAGEQYF. The DNA for the CDR3 is TGTGCCAGCAGTAACCCAGCTGGGGAGCAGTACTTC.

In this sample, this clone turned up a few times. The J gene is TRBJ1-2, the V gene TRBV6-2 or TRBV6-3; 10 bases align to TRBD1. Germline V CDR1 and CDR2: MNHEY, SVGEGT. J gave up 7 bases and V 2 bases, and 4 bases lay outside the gene matches. This CDR3 has 14 amino acids. The CDR3 DNA reads TGTGCCAGCAGTTACGGGGACAGGGGATTTGGCTACACCTTC. Protein: CASSYGDRGFGYTF.

This sequence joins TRBV3-1 (or the pseudogene TRBV3-2) and TRBJ2-2; D is unclear. Germline V lookup: CDR1 LGHDT, CDR2 YNNKEL (reference sequence). Trimming took 4 bases from V and 6 from J, leaving 3 bases between them. CDR3 length: 11 amino acids. DNA for the CDR3: TGTGCCAGCAGCCGGGCCGGGGAGCTGTTTTTT. Protein sequence: CASSRAGELFF.

The chain links TRBV7-2 to TRBJ1-1; D is ambiguous. V lost 4 bases, J lost 4 bases, and 19 bases lay in between. CDR1 is SGHTA, CDR2 FQGNSA, per germline. CDR3 size: 16 residues. CDR3 DNA sequence: TGTGCCAGCAGCTCCGTGGGCCGTTGGGGTGGCACTGAAGCTTTCTTT. This translates into CASSSVGRWGGTEAFF.

The gene calls are TRBV24-1 and TRBJ2-2; D not certain. Trimming took 3 bases from V and 4 from J, leaving 8 bases between them. Germline lookup yields CDR1 KGHDR and CDR2 SFDVKD. CDR3 length: 14 amino acids. In DNA, the CDR3 is TGTGCCACCAGTGATCCGAGTAGCACCGGGGAGCTGTTTTTT. Encoded protein: CATSDPSSTGELFF.

This rearrangement joins TRBV28 to TRBJ2-2; possibly TRBD2 for D (6 bases). CDR3 length: 17 amino acids. Per the germline V gene, CDR1 is MDHEN and CDR2 is SYDVKM. V gave up 7 bases and J gave up 1 base, with 19 bases separating them. The CDR3 coding sequence is TGTGCCAGCAACTCCTGGGGGGACTTATTGAACACCGGGGAGCTGTTTTTT. Its translation: CASNSWGDLLNTGELFF. The variable domain in full, with the rest retrieved from reference TRBV28 and TRBJ2-2, is DVKVTQSSRYLVKRTGEKVFLECVQDMDHENMFWYRQDPGLGLRLIYFSYDVKMKEKGDIPEGYSVSREKKERFSLILESASTNQTSMYLCASNSWGDLLNTGELFFGEGSRLTVL.